This T cell receptor beta chain derives from a study of a mutant IDH1 vaccine in newly diagnosed glioma. Study at large: Before enrollment, the patients had been treated with radiotherapy alone, temozolomide alone, or both together. Most of them had received both.

Time point described: baseline, week 1 (first vaccination visit). Indicated treatment: pre-vaccination baseline after standard-of-care therapy. Each of the donors came in with new WHO grade 3 or 4 astrocytomas that were IDH1-mutant and ATRX-lost. The CDR3 runs to 15 residues. V was shortened by 3 bases and J by 3 bases, with 12 bases between the two germline ends. Germline lookup yields CDR1 SGHRS and CDR2 YFSETQ. TCRdb keeps only in-frame clones here, not all; method: immunoSEQ multiplex PCR. The sample holds 99,000 or so clones, over 85% seen once. The table lists this clone with a count of one. This chain joins TRBV5-1 and TRBJ2-2, with D perhaps matching TRBD1 (7 bases). The sequenced sample was PBMCs, obtained from a glioma patient treated with radiotherapy, temozolomide or both. This clonotype was sampled from a woman between 45 and 65 years old with glioma. DNA of the CDR3: TGCGCCAGCAGCTCAGGGGGGCCGGACACCGGGGAGCTGTTTTTT. It yields the protein CASSSGGPDTGELFF.